This TCR beta chain was captured in a study of cytomegalovirus exposure and HLA in healthy donors. Study-wide points: A few of the chains that were CMV-associated were confirmed in vitro to be specific for CMV antigens.

CDR3 length: 14 residues. In germline, CDR1 is MDHEN, CDR2 SYDVKM. Trimming took off 2 bases at V and 2 bases at J, with 8 bases between the two ends. Using immunoSEQ multiplex PCR, the repertoire was profiled, and TCRdb retains in-frame clones only, with some absent. The sample carries 200,000 or so clones, over 75% recorded once. In the case of this clone: Its antigen is still unknown.

The sequence derives from a young woman in good health and CMV-seropositive. The sequencing input was PBMCs. The chain has TRBV28 and TRBJ2-3; D gene ambiguous. The CDR3 sequence is CASSLQVPTDTQYF. The CDR3 nucleotides are TGTGCCAGCAGTTTACAGGTCCCCACAGATACGCAGTATTTT.